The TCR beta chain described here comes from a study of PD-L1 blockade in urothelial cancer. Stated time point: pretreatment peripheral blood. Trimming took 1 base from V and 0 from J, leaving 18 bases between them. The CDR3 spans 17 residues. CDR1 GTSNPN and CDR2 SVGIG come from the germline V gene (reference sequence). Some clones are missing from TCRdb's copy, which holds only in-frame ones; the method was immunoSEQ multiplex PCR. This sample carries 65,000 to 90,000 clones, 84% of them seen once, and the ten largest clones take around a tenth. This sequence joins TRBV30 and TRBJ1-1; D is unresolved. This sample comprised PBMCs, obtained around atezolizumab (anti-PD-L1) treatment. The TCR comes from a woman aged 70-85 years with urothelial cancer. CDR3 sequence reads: CAWSGEQQERMNTEAFF. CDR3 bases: TGTGCCTGGAGTGGAGAACAGCAGGAAAGAATGAACACTGAAGCTTTCTTT.